These 26 T cell receptor beta chains share one sample of origin, sequenced in a study of monozygotic twins with inflammatory bowel disease. TCRdb reprocessed the 5' RACE reads and reports one entry per CDR3 protein, with no DNA. This table holds 300,000 to 450,000 distinct CDR3 sequences. Sequencing used blood. The receptor source for this set is a human donor with ulcerative colitis or Crohn's disease, or a healthy co-twin of an affected twin (not recorded which).

The CDR3 loop is CASSWGQAGNTIYF. The chain employs TRBV5-5 and TRBJ1-3; TCRdb names TRBD1, which stays unverified in the absence of DNA. CDR3 length: 14 residues. CDR1 is SGHKS and CDR2 is YYEKEE in the germline V gene (reference sequence). The full variable domain, in which reference TRBV5-5 and TRBJ1-3 provide the parts outside the CDR3, is DAGVTQSPTHLIKTRGQQVTLRCSPISGHKSVSWYQQVLGQGPQFIFQYYEKEERGRGNFPDRFSARQFPNYSSELNVNALLLGDSALYLCASSWGQAGNTIYFGEGSWLTVV.

The chain combines TRBV12-5 with TRBJ1-2. Germline CDR1 is LGHNT and CDR2 is FRNRAP. The CDR3 length is 11 residues. CDR3 sequence reads: CASGETQGYTF.

The rearrangement links TRBV7-9 to TRBJ2-3. Germline CDR1 SEHNR, CDR2 FQNEAQ (reference sequence). The length of the CDR3 is 15 residues. CDR3 region: CASSQVWSSTDTQYF.

CDR3 amino acids: CASSYDSGWGNQPQHF. The chain has TRBV6-2 or TRBV6-3 and TRBJ1-5. The CDR3 has 16 amino acids. The germline V gene encodes CDR1 MNHEY and CDR2 SVGEGT.

The chain recombines TRBV10-3 with TRBJ1-5; TCRdb designates TRBD1, a call that cannot be tested without DNA. Germline CDR1 and CDR2: ENHRY and SYGVKD. The CDR3 contains 17 residues. CDR3 region: CAISESIRTPGYQPQHF.

V usage is TRBV5-5 and J usage is TRBJ2-5. This CDR3 is built from 13 residues. Germline assignment: CDR1 SGHKS and CDR2 YYEKEE (reference sequence). The CDR3 reads CASSLDVQETQYF.

This chain connects TRBV5-1 to TRBJ1-4; TCRdb gives TRBD1 as the D gene, but with no DNA this cannot be confirmed. The length of the CDR3 is 14 residues. Germline V gene data show CDR1 as SGHRS and CDR2 as YFSETQ. CDR3 sequence: CASSLAGGSEKLFF.

V usage is TRBV5-4 and J usage is TRBJ2-3; TCRdb lists TRBD2, though no DNA is available to test this call. CDR3 length: 18 amino acids. Per germline, CDR1 SGHNT and CDR2 YYREEE (reference sequence). The CDR3 loop is CASSLGLAGASSTDTQYF.

The V gene is TRBV6-5, the J gene TRBJ2-3; the TCRdb call, TRBD1, lacks DNA for checking. This CDR3 region has 13 residues. Germline CDR1 MNHEY, CDR2 SVGAGI. The chain's CDR3 is CASSLGDGDTQYF.

This chain connects TRBV6-2 or TRBV6-3 to TRBJ1-2; TCRdb's assignment of TRBD1 cannot be checked, as there is no DNA. CDR1 and CDR2 from the germline V gene are MNHEY and SVGEGT. The CDR3 extends over 13 amino acids. The CDR3 sequence: CASSYLQGYGYTF.

The V and J genes are TRBV10-3 and TRBJ2-1; TCRdb's D gene call, TRBD1, goes unchecked for lack of DNA. This CDR3 comprises 15 residues. Germline V CDR1 and CDR2: ENHRY, SYGVKD. CDR3 region: CAITDPTGSYNEQFF.

The genes are TRBV20-1 and TRBJ2-6; TCRdb outputs TRBD1, but without DNA this stays unchecked. CDR3 length: 15 residues. Germline V gene data show CDR1 as DFQATT and CDR2 as SNEGSKA (reference sequence). CDR3 sequence reads: CSARVGGSGANVLTF.

The chain's CDR3 is CASRGGQGNTIYF. The chain is built from TRBV5-5 and TRBJ1-3; checking the TCRdb D call of TRBD1 is not possible without DNA. The CDR3 is 13 residues long. Germline CDR1 reads SGHKS; CDR2 reads YYEKEE (reference sequence). The whole variable domain, remainder taken from reference TRBV5-5 and TRBJ1-3, is DAGVTQSPTHLIKTRGQQVTLRCSPISGHKSVSWYQQVLGQGPQFIFQYYEKEERGRGNFPDRFSARQFPNYSSELNVNALLLGDSALYLCASRGGQGNTIYFGEGSWLTVV.

The chain couples TRBV20-1 to TRBJ2-2; TCRdb's D call of TRBD2 is untestable without DNA. This CDR3 is 15 amino acids long. Per the germline V gene, CDR1 is DFQATT and CDR2 is SNEGSKA (reference sequence). CDR3 residues: CSARLAGVFSGELFF.

The V gene is TRBV5-6, the J gene TRBJ1-2. This CDR3 has 14 residues. Germline assignment: CDR1 SGHDT and CDR2 YYEEEE. The CDR3 loop is CASSSGRSNYGYTF. The complete variable domain, with remaining parts taken from reference TRBV5-6 and TRBJ1-2, reads DAGVTQSPTHLIKTRGQQVTLRCSPKSGHDTVSWYQQALGQGPQFIFQYYEEEERQRGNFPDRFSGHQFPNYSSELNVNALLLGDSALYLCASSSGRSNYGYTFGSGTRLTVV.

The V call is TRBV7-2, the J call TRBJ1-4; the TCRdb call, TRBD1, lacks DNA for checking. CDR3 size: 15 residues. Germline CDR1 SGHTA, CDR2 FQGNSA. The CDR3 loop reads CASSFPGQRDEKLFF.

J is TRBJ2-5 and V is TRBV11-3; the D call of TRBD1 rests on TCRdb alone, since no DNA is present to check it. Germline lookup yields CDR1 SGHNT and CDR2 YENEEA. The CDR3 is 15 amino acids. This chain's CDR3 is CASSLGPGQGETQYF.

The V and J genes are TRBV5-1 and TRBJ2-1; the D call from TCRdb, TRBD1, cannot be confirmed without DNA. Germline V gives CDR1 SGHRS, CDR2 YFSETQ. The CDR3 extends over 15 amino acids. This chain's CDR3 is CASSLLADSYNEQFF. The variable domain in full, with the rest retrieved from reference TRBV5-1 and TRBJ2-1, is KAGVTQTPRYLIKTRGQQVTLSCSPISGHRSVSWYQQTPGQGLQFLFEYFSETQRNKGNFPGRFSGRQFSNSRSEMNVSTLELGDSALYLCASSLLADSYNEQFFGPGTRLTVL.

The chain joins TRBV28 to TRBJ2-2; TCRdb selects TRBD1, and the lack of DNA leaves this call unchecked. The length of the CDR3 is 14 residues. Germline assignment: CDR1 MDHEN and CDR2 SYDVKM. CDR3 residues: CASRDGGATGELFF.

J is TRBJ2-5 and V is TRBV12-5; TCRdb returns TRBD1, unconfirmable since there is no DNA. This CDR3 comprises 16 residues. The V gene's germline CDR1 is LGHNT and CDR2 FRNRAP. CDR3 amino acids: CASGLAPLGAQETQYF.

The chain is built from TRBV9 and TRBJ2-1. The CDR3 has 15 residues. Germline CDR1 SGDLS, CDR2 YYNGEE. The CDR3 is CGSSRHQSSYNEQFF.

The rearrangement links TRBV6-2 or TRBV6-3 to TRBJ2-5; TCRdb's D call of TRBD2 is untestable without DNA. The germline gives CDR1 MNHEY, CDR2 SVGEGT. CDR3 length equals 15 residues. The CDR3 spells CASSRPGLASETQYF.

V and J are TRBV4-2 and TRBJ2-7. The CDR3 has 15 residues. Per the germline V gene, CDR1 is LGHNA and CDR2 is YNFKEQ. The chain's CDR3 is CASSQAFDNSYEQYF.

The chain is built from TRBV2 and TRBJ1-1; TCRdb names TRBD1, which stays unverified in the absence of DNA. The CDR3 has 13 residues. Germline assignment: CDR1 SNHLY and CDR2 FYNNEI. The CDR3 protein is CASSGAGDTEAFF. Filled out from reference TRBV2 and TRBJ1-1, the complete variable domain reads EPEVTQTPSHQVTQMGQEVILRCVPISNHLYFYWYRQILGQKVEFLVSFYNNEISEKSEIFDDQFSVERPDGSNFTLKIRSTKLEDSAMYFCASSGAGDTEAFFGQGTRLTVV.

The chain couples TRBV5-6 to TRBJ2-1; TCRdb selects TRBD2, and the lack of DNA leaves this call unchecked. CDR1 is SGHDT, CDR2 YYEEEE, per germline. The CDR3 spans 18 residues. The CDR3 sequence: CASSLARLVLPPDNEQFF.

CDR3 sequence: CASSLLQGAYEQYF. V gene TRBV2 combines with J gene TRBJ2-7; the TCRdb D gene call, TRBD1, has no DNA to confirm it. Germline V gives CDR1 SNHLY, CDR2 FYNNEI. The CDR3 totals 14 residues.